The T cell receptor (beta chain) described here comes from a study of sequential checkpoint blockade in melanoma. Documented treatment: randomized to nivolumab then ipilimumab (arm A) or the reverse (arm B). TCRdb's copy holds only in-frame clones and misses some; the assay was immunoSEQ multiplex PCR. Among approximately 2,000 clones listed, 16% were seen once. This clone is termed large. Specimen: tumor tissue (inferred from file names), collected from a patient given nivolumab and ipilimumab in sequence. This clonotype was obtained from a human donor with melanoma.

The CDR3 sequence is CASSFQGLGSPLHF. In DNA, the CDR3 is TGTGCCAGCAGTTTTCAAGGGCTGGGTTCACCCCTCCACTTT. The V and J genes are TRBV28 and TRBJ1-6; no reliable D call. Looked up from germline, CDR1 is MDHEN and CDR2 is SYDVKM. The length of the CDR3 is 14 residues. Trimming took off 3 bases at V and 9 bases at J, with 12 bases between the two ends.